The entry that follows covers one T cell receptor beta chain sequence. The antigen is unknown. This record belongs to a study of long-term antiretroviral therapy in people with HIV. CDR1 MGHRA and CDR2 YSYEKL come from the germline V gene. V lost 1 base and J 7 bases, leaving 13 bases between the germline ends. This CDR3 contains 15 residues. Study results and limitations: Clones that expanded before ART (that is, prior to treatment) dominated the repertoire at all time points.

An immunoSEQ assay, version v3.0, was performed at survey level. TCRdb's table, derived via immunoSEQ multiplex PCR, lists solely in-frame clones and lacks some. The table has 35,000 to 40,000 clones, roughly 82% seen once; the top ten hold around 12%. Sequences were derived from unsorted PBMCs, sampled 0.3 years after starting antiretroviral therapy. This sequence joins TRBV4-1 and TRBJ1-4; no reliable D call. This clonotype was obtained from a man aged 18 to 30 with HIV. CDR3: CASSQVAGVGEKLFF. DNA for the CDR3: TGCGCCAGCAGCCAAGTAGCTGGGGTCGGTGAAAAACTGTTTTTT.